The clone carrying this T cell receptor beta chain was recorded once. This sample is drawn from a study of long-term antiretroviral therapy in people with HIV. Researchers ran immunoSEQ v3.0 at survey level. Data came from immunoSEQ multiplex PCR; TCRdb stores just in-frame clones and leaves some out. The profile covers about 21,000 clones, with 70% to 85% appearing a single time and less than 9.5% taken by the ten largest. Everyone in the study who had HIV was treated in the United States. Specimen: unsorted PBMCs, collected 4.1 years after starting antiretroviral therapy. This TCR came from a woman aged 40 to 50 with HIV.

CDR3 sequence: CASSLAGGRDEQFF. CDR3 sequence (DNA): TGCGCCAGCAGCCTAGCGGGAGGGAGGGATGAGCAGTTCTTC. The chain couples TRBV5-1 to TRBJ2-1; 12 nucleotides align to TRBD2. Germline trimming cut 4 bases from V and 8 bases from J; bases unmatched to any gene: 4. The CDR3 totals 14 residues. Germline V gene sequence: CDR1 SGHRS, CDR2 YFSETQ.